This T cell receptor (beta chain) was documented in a study of cytomegalovirus exposure and HLA in healthy donors. There are 13 residues in the CDR3. Germline V gives CDR1 SNHLY, CDR2 FYNNEI. Trimming cost V 6 bases and J 4 bases, with 10 bases left between them. Both 60 Vbeta primers and 13 Jbeta primers went into the PCR. The method was immunoSEQ multiplex PCR; TCRdb's version includes in-frame clones alone and lacks a portion of them. The data contain about 120,000 clones, 70% to 80% of them seen just once; the ten biggest clones take up 9% to 9.5%. This clonotype was sampled from a woman aged 45-65 years in good health and CMV-seropositive. The sample taken for sequencing was PBMCs. The gene calls are TRBV2 and TRBJ1-5, with D hard to call. CDR3 protein: CASSADWNQPQHF. CDR3 coding DNA: TGTGCCAGCAGCGCGGACTGGAATCAGCCCCAGCATTTT. The full variable domain, its missing parts supplied by reference TRBV2 and TRBJ1-5, is EPEVTQTPSHQVTQMGQEVILRCVPISNHLYFYWYRQILGQKVEFLVSFYNNEISEKSEIFDDQFSVERPDGSNFTLKIRSTKLEDSAMYFCASSADWNQPQHFGDGTRLSIL.